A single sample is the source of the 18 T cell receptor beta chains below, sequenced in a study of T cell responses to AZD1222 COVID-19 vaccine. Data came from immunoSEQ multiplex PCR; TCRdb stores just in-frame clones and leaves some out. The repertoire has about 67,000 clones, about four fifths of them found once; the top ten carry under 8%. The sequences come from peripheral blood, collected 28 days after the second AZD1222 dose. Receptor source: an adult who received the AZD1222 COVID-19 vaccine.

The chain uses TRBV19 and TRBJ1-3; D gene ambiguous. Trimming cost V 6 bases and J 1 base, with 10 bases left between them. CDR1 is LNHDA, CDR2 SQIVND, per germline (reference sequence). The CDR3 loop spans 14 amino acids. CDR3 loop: CASRSSASGNTIYF. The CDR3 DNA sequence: TGTGCCAGTAGGAGCTCAGCATCTGGAAACACCATATATTTT.

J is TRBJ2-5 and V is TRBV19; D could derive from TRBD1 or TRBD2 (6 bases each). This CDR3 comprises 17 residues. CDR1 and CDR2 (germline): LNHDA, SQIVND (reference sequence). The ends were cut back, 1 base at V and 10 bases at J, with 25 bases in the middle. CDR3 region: CASSIGGGAGAAEGQYF. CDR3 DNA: TGTGCCAGTAGTATAGGGGGCGGGGCAGGGGCGGCTGAGGGCCAGTACTTC.

CDR3 loop: CASSLSLTANYGYTF. The CDR3 region has the DNA TGTGCCAGCAGCCTCTCCTTGACAGCTAACTATGGCTACACCTTC. The rearrangement joins TRBV3-1 (or the pseudogene TRBV3-2) to TRBJ1-2; weak D call: TRBD1 (5 bases). The length of the CDR3 is 15 residues. The germline V gene has CDR1 LGHDT and CDR2 YNNKEL (reference sequence). The V and J ends lost 4 bases and 0 bases respectively, with 12 bases between them.

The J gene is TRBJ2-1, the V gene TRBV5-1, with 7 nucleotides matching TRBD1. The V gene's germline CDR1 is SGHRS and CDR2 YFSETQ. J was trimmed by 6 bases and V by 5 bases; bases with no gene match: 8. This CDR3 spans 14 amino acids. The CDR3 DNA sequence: TGCGCCAGCAGTAAGGCAGGACAGGCCAATGAGCAGTTCTTC. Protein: CASSKAGQANEQFF.

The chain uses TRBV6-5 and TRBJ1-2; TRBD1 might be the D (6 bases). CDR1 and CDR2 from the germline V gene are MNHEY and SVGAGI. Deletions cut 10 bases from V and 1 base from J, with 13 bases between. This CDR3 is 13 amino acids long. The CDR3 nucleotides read TGTGCCACCACAGGGTCGTATAACTATGGCTACACCTTC. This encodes CATTGSYNYGYTF.

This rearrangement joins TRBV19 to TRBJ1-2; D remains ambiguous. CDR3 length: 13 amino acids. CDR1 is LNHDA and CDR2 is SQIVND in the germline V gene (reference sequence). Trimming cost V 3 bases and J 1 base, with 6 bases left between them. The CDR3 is CASSITVNYGYTF. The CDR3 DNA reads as TGTGCCAGTAGTATTACGGTTAACTATGGCTACACCTTC. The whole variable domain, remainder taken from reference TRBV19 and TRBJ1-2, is DGGITQSPKYLFRKEGQNVTLSCEQNLNHDAMYWYRQDPGQGLRLIYYSQIVNDFQKGDIAEGYSVSREKKESFPLTVTSAQKNPTAFYLCASSITVNYGYTFGSGTRLTVV.

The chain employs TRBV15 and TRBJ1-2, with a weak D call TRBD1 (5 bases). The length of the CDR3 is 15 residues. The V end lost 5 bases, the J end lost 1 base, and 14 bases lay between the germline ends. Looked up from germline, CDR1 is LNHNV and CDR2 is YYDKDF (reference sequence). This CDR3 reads CATSGMTVYNYGYTF. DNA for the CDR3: TGTGCCACCAGCGGAATGACAGTATATAACTATGGCTACACCTTC.

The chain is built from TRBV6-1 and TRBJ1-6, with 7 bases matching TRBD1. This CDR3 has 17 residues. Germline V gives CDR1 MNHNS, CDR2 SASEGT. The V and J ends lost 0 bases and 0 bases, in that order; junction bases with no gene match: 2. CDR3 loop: CASSEAGGSSYNSPLHF. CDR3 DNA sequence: TGTGCCAGCAGTGAAGCAGGGGGCAGCTCCTATAATTCACCCCTCCACTTT.

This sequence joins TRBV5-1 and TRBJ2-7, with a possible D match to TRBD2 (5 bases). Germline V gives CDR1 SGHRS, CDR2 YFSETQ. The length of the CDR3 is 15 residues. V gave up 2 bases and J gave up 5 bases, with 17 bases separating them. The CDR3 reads CASSLPGTSANEQYF. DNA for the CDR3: TGCGCCAGCAGCTTACCGGGCACTAGTGCCAACGAGCAGTACTTC.

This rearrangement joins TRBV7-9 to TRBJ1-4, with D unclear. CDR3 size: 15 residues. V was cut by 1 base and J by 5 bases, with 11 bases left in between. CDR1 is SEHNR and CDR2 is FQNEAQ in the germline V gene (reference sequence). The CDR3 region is CASSLEGQPNEKLFF. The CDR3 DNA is TGTGCCAGCAGCTTAGAAGGGCAGCCAAATGAAAAACTGTTTTTT. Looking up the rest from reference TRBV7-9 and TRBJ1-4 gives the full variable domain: DTGVSQNPRHKITKRGQNVTFRCDPISEHNRLYWYRQTLGQGPEFLTYFQNEAQLEKSRLLSDRFSAERPKGSFSTLEIQRTEQGDSAMYLCASSLEGQPNEKLFFGSGTQLSVL.

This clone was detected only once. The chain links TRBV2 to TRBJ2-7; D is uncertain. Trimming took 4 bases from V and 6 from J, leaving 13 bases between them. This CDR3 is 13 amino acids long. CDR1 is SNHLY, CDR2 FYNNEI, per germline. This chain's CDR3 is CASSAVSVSEQYF. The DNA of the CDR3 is TGTGCCAGCAGTGCAGTTTCTGTATCCGAGCAGTACTTC.

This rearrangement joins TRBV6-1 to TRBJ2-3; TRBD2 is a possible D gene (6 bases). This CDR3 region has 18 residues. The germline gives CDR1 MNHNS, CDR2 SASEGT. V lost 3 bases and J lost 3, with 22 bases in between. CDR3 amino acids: CASSDLTAGYVPTDTQYF. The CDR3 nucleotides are TGTGCCAGCAGTGACCTAACCGCGGGATACGTCCCAACAGATACGCAGTATTTT.

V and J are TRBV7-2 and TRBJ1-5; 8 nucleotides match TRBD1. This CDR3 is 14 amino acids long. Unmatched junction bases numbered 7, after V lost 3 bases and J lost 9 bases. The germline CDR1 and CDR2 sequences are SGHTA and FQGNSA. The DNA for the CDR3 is TGTGCCAGCAGCTTGGGACAGGCCGTAGGGCCCCAGCATTTT. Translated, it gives CASSLGQAVGPQHF.

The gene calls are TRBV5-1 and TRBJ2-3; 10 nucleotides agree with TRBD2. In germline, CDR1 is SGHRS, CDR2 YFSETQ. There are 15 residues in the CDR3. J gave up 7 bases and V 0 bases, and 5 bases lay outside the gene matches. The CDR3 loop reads CASSLGTSGANTQYF. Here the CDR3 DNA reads TGCGCCAGCAGCTTGGGGACTAGCGGAGCAAATACGCAGTATTTT.

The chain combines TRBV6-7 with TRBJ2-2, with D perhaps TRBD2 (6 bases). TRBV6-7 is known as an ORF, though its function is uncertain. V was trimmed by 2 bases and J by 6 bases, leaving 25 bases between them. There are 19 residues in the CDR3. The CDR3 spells CASSYPSLAPTRYPGELFF. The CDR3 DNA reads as TGTGCCAGCAGTTACCCTTCCCTAGCGCCTACTCGGTACCCCGGGGAGCTGTTTTTT.

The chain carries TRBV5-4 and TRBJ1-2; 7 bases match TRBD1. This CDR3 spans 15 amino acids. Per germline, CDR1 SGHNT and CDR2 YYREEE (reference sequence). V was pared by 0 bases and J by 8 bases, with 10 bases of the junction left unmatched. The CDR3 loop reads CASSLGDSLFRGYTF. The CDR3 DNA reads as TGTGCCAGCAGCTTGGGGGACAGCCTATTCAGGGGCTACACCTTC.

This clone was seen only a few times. CDR3 residues: CASSQAPDTGYEQYF. CDR3 nucleotides: TGTGCCAGCAGCCAAGCTCCCGACACGGGCTACGAGCAGTACTTC. The chain couples TRBV4-2 to TRBJ2-7; D call uncertain. The CDR3 contains 15 residues. Per the germline V gene, CDR1 is LGHNA and CDR2 is YNFKEQ. V was pared by 1 base and J by 3 bases, with 13 bases between.

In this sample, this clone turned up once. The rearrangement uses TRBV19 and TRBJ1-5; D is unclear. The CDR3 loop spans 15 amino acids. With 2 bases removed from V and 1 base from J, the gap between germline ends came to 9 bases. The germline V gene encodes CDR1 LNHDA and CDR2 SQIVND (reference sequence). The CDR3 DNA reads TGTGCCAGTAGTATAAGGCAACGCAGCAATCAGCCCCAGCATTTT. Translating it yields CASSIRQRSNQPQHF.